The source of this T cell receptor (beta chain) is a study of blood T cell repertoires in COVID-19. In germline, CDR1 is SQVTM, CDR2 ANQGSEA. This CDR3 has 12 residues. V was shortened by 4 bases and J by 7 bases, with 10 bases between the two germline ends. Clones were sequenced by immunoSEQ multiplex PCR, and TCRdb holds only the in-frame ones, with some missing. Of approximately 170,000 clones in the sample, about 81% were seen once. The sample taken for sequencing was peripheral blood. This receptor was identified in a human donor in a cohort sampled during active COVID-19. The chain carries TRBV29-1 and TRBJ2-2; D gene ambiguous. CDR3 bases: TGCAGCGTTGTCAGATCATACGGGGAGCTGTTTTTT. Protein product: CSVVRSYGELFF.